These 20 T cell receptor beta chains came from one sample sequenced in a study of shared clonotypes between healthy human individuals. Profiling relied on immunoSEQ multiplex PCR, and the TCRdb table lists in-frame clones only, not all of them. The sample lists about 2 million clones; just under 95% were seen once. Naive CD8 isolation took CD45RO-negative cells positively selected for CCR7 and excluded terminally differentiated effector memory CD45RA+ cells. Sequencing used naive CD8+ T cells sorted from blood. These receptors were taken from a man aged 18 to 35 in good health.

CDR3 coding DNA: TGTGCCACCGACCCGACAGGGGGCATTCAGCCCCAGCATTTT. Translating gives CATDPTGGIQPQHF. The chain employs TRBV6-6 and TRBJ1-5; TRBD1 matches at 10 bases. This CDR3 is 14 amino acids long. Germline V lookup: CDR1 MNHNY, CDR2 SVGAGI (reference sequence). V shed 10 bases, J shed 6 bases, and the junction held 9 bases outside the gene matches.

The chain has TRBV7-9 and TRBJ2-7, with no clear D. The CDR3 is 16 residues long. The ends were cut back, 2 bases at V and 3 bases at J, with 17 bases in the middle. CDR1 is SEHNR, CDR2 FQNEAQ, per germline (reference sequence). The CDR3 loop is CASSLIPPRTHYEQYF. Written as DNA, the CDR3 is TGTGCCAGCAGCTTAATACCCCCTAGAACTCACTACGAGCAGTACTTC.

The chain employs TRBV7-8 and TRBJ2-3; weak D call: TRBD1 (5 bases). Per the germline V gene, CDR1 is SGHVS and CDR2 is FQNEAQ. V shed 2 bases and J shed 3 bases, with 9 bases lying between them. The CDR3 runs to 14 residues. CDR3 amino acids: CASSLKGITDTQYF. CDR3 bases: TGTGCCAGCAGCTTAAAGGGGATTACAGATACGCAGTATTTT.

V usage is TRBV5-6 and J usage is TRBJ2-7; 10 bases line up with TRBD2. CDR1 is SGHDT, CDR2 YYEEEE, per germline. The CDR3 length is 16 residues. V shed 4 bases, J shed 4 bases, and the junction held 11 bases outside the gene matches. The DNA for the CDR3 is TGTGCCAGCAGCGACGGCTCGACTAGCGGGTTTTACGAGCAGTACTTC. Translating gives CASSDGSTSGFYEQYF.

The CDR3, as DNA: TGTGCCAGCAGTGTCCTTAGGCGGGGGAGCACAGATACGCAGTATTTT. Translated, it gives CASSVLRRGSTDTQYF. The V call is TRBV6-1, the J call TRBJ2-3; 7 bases map to TRBD2. This CDR3 region has 16 residues. CDR1 and CDR2 (germline): MNHNS, SASEGT. Trimming cost V 4 bases and J 0 bases; bases outside gene matches: 7.

As regards this clone: Germline is not matched at one junction end, which may reflect a read error. CDR3 protein: CATSRDRAGGLNF. DNA of the CDR3: TGTGCCACCAGCAGAGATAGGGCAGGGGGTCTTAACTTC. The chain uses TRBV15 and TRBJ2-7; 7 bases are shared with TRBD1. Per germline, CDR1 LNHNV and CDR2 YYDKDF (reference sequence). This CDR3 is 13 amino acids long.

The genes are TRBV19 and TRBJ1-4, with D possibly matching TRBD1 (5 bases). CDR1 is LNHDA and CDR2 is SQIVND in the germline V gene (reference sequence). The CDR3 length is 13 residues. The V and J ends lost 4 bases and 3 bases respectively, with 6 bases between them. The CDR3, as DNA: TGTGCCAGTAGTACGGGACCTAATGAAAAACTGTTTTTT. Translated, it gives CASSTGPNEKLFF.

This rearrangement joins TRBV7-6 to TRBJ2-7, with D tentatively TRBD1 (5 bases). This CDR3 has 13 residues. The V gene lost 4 bases and the J gene lost 0 bases, with 7 bases spanning the gap. Germline loops: CDR1 SGHVS, CDR2 FNYEAQ. The CDR3 protein is CASSSDTSYEQYF. CDR3 in DNA: TGTGCCAGCAGCTCGGACACCTCCTACGAGCAGTACTTC.

Here the CDR3 reads CASSYEGSSTDTQYF. The CDR3 DNA reads as TGTGCCAGCAGTTACGAGGGCTCAAGCACAGATACGCAGTATTTT. The gene calls are TRBV6-5 and TRBJ2-3, with TRBD2 as a possible D gene (5 bases). This CDR3 is 15 amino acids long. V gave up 2 bases and J gave up 0 bases, with 9 bases separating them. Germline values: CDR1 MNHEY, CDR2 SVGAGI.

V is TRBV5-4 and J is TRBJ1-2, with a weak D call TRBD1 (5 bases). The V and J ends lost 2 bases and 5 bases respectively, with 13 bases between them. CDR1 is SGHNT, CDR2 YYREEE, per germline (reference sequence). CDR3 size: 14 residues. CDR3 DNA: TGTGCCAGCAGCTTCACCGGGGACCCTTATGGCTACACCTTC. This translates into CASSFTGDPYGYTF.

About this clone itself: The same CDR3 can be traced to other DNA sequences in this sample. This sequence joins TRBV29-1 and TRBJ1-2, with 8 bases that match TRBD1. This CDR3 region has 12 residues. The germline V gene encodes CDR1 SQVTM and CDR2 ANQGSEA. With 4 bases clipped from V and 4 bases from J, the junction kept 2 bases outside the gene matches. The CDR3 coding sequence is TGCAGCGTTGCGGGGACAGGCTATGGCTACACCTTC. Its protein is CSVAGTGYGYTF.

The chain couples TRBV7-9 to TRBJ2-1; the D is unclear. The length of the CDR3 is 15 residues. V was shortened by 5 bases and J by 5 bases, with 16 bases between the two germline ends. Germline lookup yields CDR1 SEHNR and CDR2 FQNEAQ (reference sequence). CDR3 sequence (DNA): TGTGCCAGCAGCCCGCCCGTCAGCCCCAACAATGAGCAGTTCTTC. Translation gives CASSPPVSPNNEQFF. Filled out from reference TRBV7-9 and TRBJ2-1, the complete variable domain reads DTGVSQNPRHKITKRGQNVTFRCDPISEHNRLYWYRQTLGQGPEFLTYFQNEAQLEKSRLLSDRFSAERPKGSFSTLEIQRTEQGDSAMYLCASSPPVSPNNEQFFGPGTRLTVL.

This clone was seen a single time. The V and J genes are TRBV4-1 and TRBJ1-1, with D hard to call. Looked up from germline, CDR1 is MGHRA and CDR2 is YSYEKL. The ends were cut back, 0 bases at V and 5 bases at J, with 13 bases in the middle. CDR3 size: 15 residues. CDR3 coding DNA: TGCGCCAGCAGCCAAGAAACAGAGCGCGGGACTGAAGCTTTCTTT. Translation: CASSQETERGTEAFF.

This clone has a single count. The chain carries TRBV30 and TRBJ1-4, with 7 bases that match TRBD1. Germline values: CDR1 GTSNPN, CDR2 SVGIG (reference sequence). The CDR3 sequence is 14 residues long. V lost 2 bases to trimming and J lost 8 bases; unmatched junction nucleotides: 8. CDR3 in DNA: TGTGCCTGGAGTTTAGGACAGGCTGGGGAAAAACTGTTTTTT. Protein product: CAWSLGQAGEKLFF. Full variable domain (outside the CDR3, taken from reference TRBV30 and TRBJ1-4): SQTIHQWPATLVQPVGSPLSLECTVEGTSNPNLYWYRQAAGRGLQLLFYSVGIGQISSEVPQNLSASRPQDRQFILSSKKLLLSDSGFYLCAWSLGQAGEKLFFGSGTQLSVL.

This chain uses TRBV4-1 with TRBJ2-5; D may be TRBD1 (5 bases). Germline values: CDR1 MGHRA, CDR2 YSYEKL. V was trimmed by 1 base and J by 4 bases, leaving 10 bases between them. CDR3 length equals 14 residues. The chain's CDR3 is CASSQVTVSETQYF. In DNA, the CDR3 is TGCGCCAGCAGCCAAGTGACAGTCTCAGAGACCCAGTACTTC.

This chain links TRBV2 with TRBJ1-4; tentatively, D is TRBD1 (5 bases). This CDR3 is 14 amino acids long. V was shortened by 5 bases and J by 8 bases, with 15 bases between the two germline ends. Germline CDR1 is SNHLY and CDR2 is FYNNEI. CDR3 nucleotides: TGTGCCAGCAGTTATCTGGGGGTGAGCGAAAAACTGTTTTTT. Protein product: CASSYLGVSEKLFF.

The gene calls are TRBV12-5 and TRBJ1-1, with D perhaps TRBD1 (5 bases). The CDR3 sequence is 14 residues long. The germline V and J ends were trimmed by 6 bases and 0 bases, with 11 bases remaining between them. CDR1 and CDR2 from the germline V gene are LGHNT and FRNRAP. The CDR3 region is CASGSGTVNTEAFF. CDR3 DNA sequence: TGTGCTAGTGGATCCGGGACGGTGAACACTGAAGCTTTCTTT.

In its sample, this clone was seen once. Other DNA sequences from this sample encode an identical CDR3 as well. The chain joins TRBV29-1 to TRBJ2-2, with a possible D match to TRBD2 (5 bases). V was trimmed by 3 bases and J by 5 bases, leaving 7 bases between them. In germline, CDR1 is SQVTM, CDR2 ANQGSEA. The CDR3 totals 12 residues. The CDR3 region is CSVERETGELFF. CDR3 sequence (DNA): TGCAGCGTTGAGAGGGAAACCGGGGAGCTGTTTTTT.

The sample holds a few counts of this clone. This sequence joins TRBV7-2 and TRBJ1-2; D might be TRBD1 (5 bases). Germline values: CDR1 SGHTA, CDR2 FQGNSA. This CDR3 region has 13 residues. Trimming pared 1 base from V and 4 bases from J, leaving 7 bases between. CDR3 in DNA: TGTGCCAGCAGCTTAGTTGACAGCTATGGCTACACCTTC. Protein product: CASSLVDSYGYTF. Looking up the rest from reference TRBV7-2 and TRBJ1-2 gives the full variable domain: GAGVSQSPSNKVTEKGKDVELRCDPISGHTALYWYRQSLGQGLEFLIYFQGNSAPDKSGLPSDRFSAERTGGSVSTLTIQRTQQEDSAVYLCASSLVDSYGYTFGSGTRLTVV.

This clone was picked up one time. The chain links TRBV5-1 to TRBJ2-7; no clear D. Between the trimmed V and J ends, which lost 4 bases and 1 base, there was a span of 12 bases. Germline V gives CDR1 SGHRS, CDR2 YFSETQ. The CDR3 has 14 residues. CDR3 bases: TGCGCCAGCAGCCCGGTCGTGGATTCCTACGAGCAGTACTTC. As protein: CASSPVVDSYEQYF.